The 27 T cell receptor beta chains below were found in one sample sequenced in a study of cytomegalovirus exposure and HLA in healthy donors. A multiplex PCR was run with 60 Vbeta primers and 13 Jbeta primers. The protocol was immunoSEQ multiplex PCR, while the TCRdb copy is restricted to in-frame clones and leaves out a portion. The data show under 45,000 clones, with about 80% seen just once and roughly 5.5% held by the top ten. Sequences were obtained from PBMCs. Every receptor here comes from a male donor in good health and CMV-seronegative.

The V call is TRBV5-1, the J call TRBJ2-7, with 13 bases matching TRBD2. Germline-derived CDR1 and CDR2 are SGHRS and YFSETQ. The V and J ends lost 4 bases and 3 bases, in that order; junction bases with no gene match: 19. This CDR3 contains 20 residues. CDR3 sequence: CASSPSYRDSRLAGGYEQYF. CDR3 coding DNA: TGCGCCAGCAGCCCTTCCTACCGGGACAGTCGACTAGCGGGAGGCTACGAGCAGTACTTC.

In regard to this clone: At one of its ends the junction is not consistent with the germline gene, which may arise from a read error. The rearrangement uses TRBV7-7 and TRBJ1-1; D gene unclear. The CDR3 is 13 residues long. The V gene's germline CDR1 is SSHAT and CDR2 FNYEAQ (reference sequence). The chain's CDR3 is CASSLGENTEAFF. The CDR3 nucleotides read TGTGCTAGCAGCTTAGGAGAGAACACTGAAGCTTTCTTT.

The chain joins TRBV28 to TRBJ2-7; 7 bases agree with TRBD1. Germline-derived CDR1 and CDR2 are MDHEN and SYDVKM. J gave up 3 bases and V 8 bases, and 7 bases lay outside the gene matches. The length of the CDR3 is 13 residues. The CDR3 loop reads CASFDRADYEQYF. The CDR3 region has the DNA TGTGCCAGCTTTGACAGGGCGGACTACGAGCAGTACTTC.

This sequence joins TRBV5-1 and TRBJ2-2, with a tentative D call TRBD1 (6 bases). Trimming cost V 3 bases and J 2 bases, with 11 bases left between them. The CDR3 is made up of 15 amino acids. Germline V CDR1 and CDR2: SGHRS, YFSETQ. This chain's CDR3 is CASSSGTTNTGELFF. In DNA, the CDR3 is TGCGCCAGCAGCTCCGGGACAACAAACACCGGGGAGCTGTTTTTT.

The chain joins TRBV7-8 to TRBJ2-5; no reliable D call. The V and J ends lost 1 base and 3 bases respectively, with 9 bases between them. This CDR3 contains 14 residues. Germline CDR1 SGHVS, CDR2 FQNEAQ. CDR3 in DNA: TGTGCCAGCAGCTTAGTACTGATTAAAGAGACCCAGTACTTC. This codes for CASSLVLIKETQYF.

The chain recombines TRBV10-3 with TRBJ1-1; 9 positions match TRBD1. Per the germline V gene, CDR1 is ENHRY and CDR2 is SYGVKD. The CDR3 consists of 13 residues. V was clipped by 10 bases and J by 5 bases; unmatched bases: 8. The DNA for the CDR3 is TGTGCCAGCCTGGACAGGGGAAAAACTGAAGCTTTCTTT. It yields the protein CASLDRGKTEAFF.

The chain employs TRBV19 and TRBJ2-7; possible D gene TRBD1, 5 bases. This CDR3 contains 13 residues. The ends were cut back, 3 bases at V and 6 bases at J, with 12 bases in the middle. In germline, CDR1 is LNHDA, CDR2 SQIVND (reference sequence). The CDR3 DNA reads TGTGCCAGTAGTATCCAGGGAAGAGGCGAGCAGTACTTC. It translates to CASSIQGRGEQYF. Supplemented by reference TRBV19 and TRBJ2-7, the full variable domain reads DGGITQSPKYLFRKEGQNVTLSCEQNLNHDAMYWYRQDPGQGLRLIYYSQIVNDFQKGDIAEGYSVSREKKESFPLTVTSAQKNPTAFYLCASSIQGRGEQYFGPGTRLTVT.

J is TRBJ1-5 and V is TRBV19; 8 bases line up with TRBD1. J lost 6 bases, V lost 6 bases, and 4 bases had no gene match. The CDR3 is 13 amino acids. Germline lookup yields CDR1 LNHDA and CDR2 SQIVND (reference sequence). The CDR3 DNA follows: TGTGCCAGTAGCGGACAGGGTGGTCAGCCCCAGCATTTT. Its protein product is CASSGQGGQPQHF.

V and J are TRBV29-1 and TRBJ1-2, with D perhaps matching TRBD1 (5 bases). Germline V gene sequence: CDR1 SQVTM, CDR2 ANQGSEA. Between the trimmed V and J ends, which lost 4 bases and 6 bases, there was a span of 15 bases. CDR3 length: 13 amino acids. The chain's CDR3 is CSVVGGRLNGYTF. DNA of the CDR3: TGCAGCGTTGTCGGGGGACGACTAAATGGCTACACCTTC.

The J gene is TRBJ1-2, the V gene TRBV27; TRBD1 matches at 10 bases. The germline gives CDR1 MNHEY, CDR2 SMNVEV (reference sequence). The CDR3 extends over 15 amino acids. Losses at the gene ends were 6 bases for V and 8 bases for J; bases not matched to a gene: 12. The CDR3 region is CASRTTRDRGSGYTF. The CDR3 nucleotides are TGTGCCAGCAGGACCACACGGGACAGGGGTAGCGGCTACACCTTC.

The chain has TRBV4-1 and TRBJ1-2, with D perhaps matching TRBD1 (6 bases). The V end was cut by 1 base, the J end by 3 bases, with 12 bases between. There are 15 residues in the CDR3. Germline-derived CDR1 and CDR2 are MGHRA and YSYEKL. CDR3 residues: CASSQGRGQDYGYTF. CDR3 nucleotides: TGCGCCAGCAGCCAAGGGCGGGGGCAGGACTATGGCTACACCTTC.

The chain combines TRBV30 with TRBJ1-3, with D uncertain. The V and J ends lost 1 base and 2 bases respectively, with 12 bases between them. Per the germline V gene, CDR1 is GTSNPN and CDR2 is SVGIG (reference sequence). The CDR3 has 15 amino acids. The CDR3 DNA reads TGTGCCTGGAGTGATGGCGGGGAGGCTGGAAACACCATATATTTT. This translates into CAWSDGGEAGNTIYF.

This rearrangement joins TRBV7-9 to TRBJ2-3; 7 nucleotides align to TRBD2. Germline V gene sequence: CDR1 SEHNR, CDR2 FQNEAQ (reference sequence). V was pared by 5 bases and J by 2 bases, with 10 bases of the junction left unmatched. The CDR3 covers 16 residues. The chain's CDR3 is CASSAGEGGYTDTQYF. As DNA, the CDR3 is TGTGCCAGCAGCGCCGGGGAGGGAGGGTACACAGATACGCAGTATTTT.

In DNA form, the CDR3 reads TGCGCCAGCAGCTCGACAGGGGAGGGAAATTCACCCCTCCACTTT. Residues: CASSSTGEGNSPLHF. V usage is TRBV5-1 and J usage is TRBJ1-6; 8 nucleotides agree with TRBD1. Germline-derived CDR1 and CDR2 are SGHRS and YFSETQ. The CDR3 is made up of 15 amino acids. V trimming: 3 bases; J trimming: 7 bases; junction bases outside the gene matches: 6.

The rearrangement links TRBV27 to TRBJ1-4; D perhaps matches TRBD1 (5 bases). CDR1 is MNHEY, CDR2 SMNVEV, per germline (reference sequence). V lost 2 bases and J 7 bases, leaving 8 bases between the germline ends. This CDR3 is 13 amino acids long. The CDR3 loop is CASSLLTGEKLFF. The CDR3 coding sequence is TGTGCCAGCAGTTTACTAACAGGTGAAAAACTGTTTTTT.

The V gene is TRBV19, the J gene TRBJ2-2, with TRBD1 as a possible D gene (7 bases). The CDR3 runs to 19 residues. CDR1 is LNHDA, CDR2 SQIVND, per germline (reference sequence). The ends were cut back, 5 bases at V and 0 bases at J, with 22 bases in the middle. DNA for the CDR3: TGTGCCAGTAGTCTTAAGGGGGCCGGGGGTTTCTCGAACACCGGGGAGCTGTTTTTT. Protein: CASSLKGAGGFSNTGELFF.

The rearrangement links TRBV1 to TRBJ1-1; TRBD1 is taken as the D call from the table, unchecked against the DNA. TRBV1 is a pseudogene segment. CDR3 length: 14 amino acids. CDR3 sequence: CTSSQDGQGTEAFF. In nucleotides, the CDR3 is TGCACCAGCAGCCAAGATGGACAGGGCACTGAAGCTTTCTTT.

The chain links TRBV30 to TRBJ1-1, with D possibly being TRBD1 (5 bases). The CDR3 is 13 residues long. Per germline, CDR1 GTSNPN and CDR2 SVGIG (reference sequence). V was shortened by 4 bases and J by 7 bases, with 16 bases between the two germline ends. This chain's CDR3 is CAWTTGGGNEAFF. The CDR3 bases are TGTGCCTGGACTACCGGGGGGGGGAATGAAGCTTTCTTT.

This chain links TRBV7-2 with TRBJ2-7; 10 bases agree with TRBD2. The V and J ends lost 1 base and 6 bases, in that order; junction bases with no gene match: 0. This CDR3 is built from 13 residues. Germline V gene sequence: CDR1 SGHTA, CDR2 FQGNSA. The CDR3 coding sequence is TGTGCCAGCAGCTTAGTAGCGGGGGGCGAGCAGTACTTC. It translates to CASSLVAGGEQYF.

The chain employs TRBV6-6 and TRBJ1-3; 7 bases match TRBD1. Germline V CDR1 and CDR2: MNHNY, SVGAGI (reference sequence). J lost 0 bases, V lost 6 bases, and 5 bases had no gene match. This CDR3 spans 15 amino acids. CDR3 nucleotides: TGTGCCAGCAGGGGGACAGTGAGCTCTGGAAACACCATATATTTT. Encoded protein: CASRGTVSSGNTIYF.

This chain joins TRBV9 and TRBJ2-7; D remains unclear. V lost 2 bases, J lost 0 bases, and 12 bases lay in between. Germline V gene data show CDR1 as SGDLS and CDR2 as YYNGEE. This CDR3 contains 15 residues. CDR3 residues: CASSVGYSNSYEQYF. For the CDR3, the DNA is TGTGCCAGCAGCGTCGGGTACTCTAACTCCTACGAGCAGTACTTC.

The gene calls are TRBV5-1 and TRBJ1-1; perhaps TRBD1 as D (5 bases). The CDR3 spans 14 residues. The V end was cut by 1 base, the J end by 4 bases, with 11 bases between. Germline CDR1 SGHRS, CDR2 YFSETQ. CDR3 nucleotides: TGCGCCAGCAGCTTGACAGGTGGAAGCACTGAAGCTTTCTTT. It translates to CASSLTGGSTEAFF.

The V and J genes are TRBV12-2 and TRBJ1-4. TRBV12-2 is assigned pseudogene status. The CDR3 spans 15 residues. The chain's CDR3 is CASRLARGGGEKLFF. Written as DNA, the CDR3 is TGTGCAAGTCGCTTAGCGCGGGGGGGAGGTGAAAAACTGTTTTTT.

J is TRBJ2-2 and V is TRBV30; no clear D. The CDR3 length is 13 residues. The ends were cut back, 2 bases at V and 0 bases at J, with 4 bases in the middle. From germline, CDR1 is GTSNPN and CDR2 SVGIG (reference sequence). Here the CDR3 reads CAWSTANTGELFF. The CDR3 coding sequence is TGTGCCTGGAGTACGGCGAACACCGGGGAGCTGTTTTTT.

The chain combines TRBV11-2 with TRBJ2-6, with a possible D match to TRBD1 (5 bases). There are 16 residues in the CDR3. CDR1 SGHAT and CDR2 FQNNGV come from the germline V gene. The V and J ends lost 5 bases and 2 bases respectively, with 13 bases between them. The CDR3 loop is CASSPSRAAGANVLTF. The CDR3 DNA is TGTGCCAGCAGCCCGAGCAGGGCCGCTGGGGCCAACGTCCTGACTTTC.

The V call is TRBV4-2, the J call TRBJ2-1, with 15 bases that match TRBD2. There are 21 residues in the CDR3. The V and J ends lost 3 bases and 2 bases, in that order; junction bases with no gene match: 14. Germline V gene sequence: CDR1 LGHNA, CDR2 YNFKEQ. The CDR3 DNA reads as TGTGCCAGCAGCCACGATGATCTGAGGACTAGCGGGAGGGCCCCCTACAATGAGCAGTTCTTC. This sequence encodes CASSHDDLRTSGRAPYNEQFF.

The chain carries TRBV11-3 and TRBJ1-1; 8 bases are shared with TRBD1. Germline CDR1 SGHNT, CDR2 YENEEA. The junction had 3 bases not matched to a gene; V was cut back by 5 bases and J by 4 bases. CDR3 size: 13 residues. CDR3 coding DNA: TGTGCCAGCAGCCAGGGGGCTAGCACTGAAGCTTTCTTT. It specifies CASSQGASTEAFF.